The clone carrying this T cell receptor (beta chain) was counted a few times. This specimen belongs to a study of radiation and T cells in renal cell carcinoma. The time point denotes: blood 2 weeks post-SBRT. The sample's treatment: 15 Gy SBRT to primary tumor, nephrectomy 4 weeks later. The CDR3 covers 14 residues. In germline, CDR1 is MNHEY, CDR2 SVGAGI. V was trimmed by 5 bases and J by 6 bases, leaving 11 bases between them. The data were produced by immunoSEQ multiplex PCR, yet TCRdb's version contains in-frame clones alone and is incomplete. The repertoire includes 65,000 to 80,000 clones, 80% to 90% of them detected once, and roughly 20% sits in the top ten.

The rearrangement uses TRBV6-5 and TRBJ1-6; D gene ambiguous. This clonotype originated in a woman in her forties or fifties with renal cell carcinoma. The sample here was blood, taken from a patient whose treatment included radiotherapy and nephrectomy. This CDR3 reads CASSDDTANSPLHF. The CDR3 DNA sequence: TGTGCCAGCAGTGACGACACGGCTAATTCACCCCTCCACTTT.